What follows describes a single T cell receptor (beta chain). Its specificity is not known. The sample originates from a study of cytomegalovirus exposure and HLA in healthy donors. Per the germline V gene, CDR1 is MNHNY and CDR2 is SVGAGI (reference sequence). V was cut by 0 bases and J by 0 bases, with 3 bases left in between. This CDR3 has 14 residues. Both 60 Vbeta primers and 13 Jbeta primers went into the PCR. This table comes from immunoSEQ multiplex PCR, and its TCRdb copy is limited to in-frame clones, with some not included. The table has fewer than 180,000 clones, about four fifths seen once. As for the donors, each was a healthy bone marrow donor. Whole-study results and caveats: TCR beta sequences numbering 15,000 to 20,000 were associated with HLA alleles at 0.05 false discovery rate in a later analysis.

Sequencing was performed on PBMCs. The chain joins TRBV6-6 to TRBJ2-1; D is uncertain. The source is a man in his fifties in good health and CMV-seropositive. The CDR3: CASSYSSSYNEQFF. The CDR3 bases are TGTGCCAGCAGTTACTCTAGCTCCTACAATGAGCAGTTCTTC.